Presented here are 15 T cell receptor beta chains from one specimen sequenced in a study of shared clonotypes between healthy human individuals. Here immunoSEQ multiplex PCR was the method, and the copy in TCRdb shows in-frame clones only, minus some. The table includes approximately 980,000 clones, approximately 76% detected once. The sequenced sample consisted of memory CD4+ T cells sorted from blood. The subset: CD45RA-negative fraction. The receptors here all came from a man younger than 30 in good health.

J is TRBJ2-5 and V is TRBV6-6; the D is unclear. V lost 7 bases and J lost 4, with 19 bases in between. CDR1 and CDR2 from the germline V gene are MNHNY and SVGAGI (reference sequence). The CDR3 spans 15 residues. This chain's CDR3 is CASTTSRSISETQYF. CDR3 in DNA: TGTGCCAGCACCACAAGTAGGTCTATATCAGAGACCCAGTACTTC.

The J gene is TRBJ1-2, the V gene TRBV9, with TRBD1 as a possible D gene (6 bases). CDR3 length: 16 amino acids. The V end lost 0 bases, the J end lost 8 bases, and 20 bases lay between the germline ends. The germline V gene encodes CDR1 SGDLS and CDR2 YYNGEE. CDR3 DNA sequence: TGTGCCAGCAGCGTAGGCACGACAGGCTACCTCGGGGGCTACACCTTC. Residues: CASSVGTTGYLGGYTF.

This clone was picked up a small number of times. The V gene is TRBV19, the J gene TRBJ2-5, with 11 bases aligning to TRBD2. CDR3 length: 16 amino acids. J lost 2 bases, V lost 2 bases, and 4 bases had no gene match. The germline V gene has CDR1 LNHDA and CDR2 SQIVND (reference sequence). The CDR3 protein is CASSILAGGYQETQYF. The CDR3 DNA reads as TGTGCCAGTAGTATACTAGCGGGAGGTTATCAAGAGACCCAGTACTTC.

This clone has at least ten counts. This chain connects TRBV7-6 to TRBJ1-6; D might be TRBD1 (5 bases). This CDR3 contains 13 residues. Looked up from germline, CDR1 is SGHVS and CDR2 is FNYEAQ. V lost 4 bases and J lost 9, with 10 bases in between. In DNA form, the CDR3 reads TGTGCCAGCAGCTCAGGGCCCGCTTCACCCCTCCACTTT. This sequence encodes CASSSGPASPLHF.

The chain links TRBV18 to TRBJ1-4; unclear D gene. Trimming took off 3 bases at V and 12 bases at J, with 8 bases between the two ends. This CDR3 region has 11 residues. Germline-derived CDR1 and CDR2 are KGHSH and LQKENI. CDR3 region: CASSPLVELFF. The CDR3 DNA reads TGTGCCAGCTCACCCCTTGTGGAACTGTTTTTT.

The V and J genes are TRBV11-2 and TRBJ2-2; TRBD1 aligns across 10 bases. Trimming at V came to 5 bases and at J to 8 bases, leaving 14 bases not matched to a gene. This CDR3 region has 17 residues. The germline gives CDR1 SGHAT, CDR2 FQNNGV. The CDR3 reads CASSLAAGTGVAGELFF. CDR3 sequence (DNA): TGTGCCAGCAGCCTCGCGGCCGGGACAGGGGTCGCGGGGGAGCTGTTTTTT.

J is TRBJ1-2 and V is TRBV19; D uncertain. The CDR3 runs to 14 residues. Per germline, CDR1 LNHDA and CDR2 SQIVND (reference sequence). Trimming shortened V by 7 bases and J by 6 bases, and 18 bases separated the two germline ends. This CDR3 is CASTRDPRWDGYTF. CDR3 sequence (DNA): TGTGCCAGTACTCGCGACCCAAGGTGGGATGGCTACACCTTC.

This clone was detected only a few times. V usage is TRBV11-2 and J usage is TRBJ1-2, with 9 bases that match TRBD1. Germline lookup yields CDR1 SGHAT and CDR2 FQNNGV. V was pared by 2 bases and J by 4 bases, with 8 bases of the junction left unmatched. The CDR3 contains 16 residues. Written as DNA, the CDR3 is TGTGCCAGCAGCTTAAGTTCGGACAGGGGTTTCTATGGCTACACCTTC. Translated, it gives CASSLSSDRGFYGYTF.

The chain uses TRBV11-3 and TRBJ2-2; D is ambiguous. The CDR3 runs 14 residues. The ends were cut back, 2 bases at V and 4 bases at J, with 8 bases in the middle. Germline CDR1 reads SGHNT; CDR2 reads YENEEA. The chain's CDR3 is CASSLTAGTGELFF. The CDR3 nucleotides read TGTGCCAGCAGCTTAACAGCAGGCACCGGGGAGCTGTTTTTT.

The rearrangement joins TRBV6-6 to TRBJ1-1; no definite D call. From germline, CDR1 is MNHNY and CDR2 SVGAGI (reference sequence). With 0 bases removed from V and 4 bases from J, the gap between germline ends came to 9 bases. The CDR3 contains 14 residues. The CDR3 DNA reads TGTGCCAGCAGTTACTCGGGTGTAGTCACTGAAGCTTTCTTT. It is translated as CASSYSGVVTEAFF.

The CDR3: CASSSPTYEQYF. In nucleotides, the CDR3 is TGCGCCAGCAGTTCACCCACCTACGAGCAGTACTTC. V gene TRBV4-1 combines with J gene TRBJ2-7; D is ambiguous. Trimming took 6 bases from V and 2 from J, leaving 8 bases between them. The CDR3 loop spans 12 amino acids. Germline CDR1 is MGHRA and CDR2 is YSYEKL.

The rearrangement uses TRBV5-1 and TRBJ2-3, with 14 positions matching TRBD2. CDR1 is SGHRS, CDR2 YFSETQ, per germline. V lost 4 bases and J lost 5; bases outside the gene matches: 9. The CDR3 covers 17 residues. The CDR3 DNA follows: TGCGCCAGCAGCCAGGGGACTAGCGGGGGTCTAGGAGATACGCAGTATTTT. This codes for CASSQGTSGGLGDTQYF.

The chain links TRBV6-6 to TRBJ2-7; D is undetermined. V lost 2 bases and J 2 bases, leaving 13 bases between the germline ends. CDR3 size: 15 residues. CDR1 is MNHNY and CDR2 is SVGAGI in the germline V gene (reference sequence). DNA of the CDR3: TGTGCCAGCAGTTACAAGGGCGTGAACACCTACGAGCAGTACTTC. The encoded protein is CASSYKGVNTYEQYF.

Regarding this clone: Other DNA sequences in the same sample also yield this CDR3. The rearrangement uses TRBV5-1 and TRBJ2-7; D may be TRBD2 (6 bases). Germline CDR1 is SGHRS and CDR2 is YFSETQ. V was trimmed by 0 bases and J by 2 bases, leaving 9 bases between them. This CDR3 is 14 amino acids long. The chain's CDR3 is CASSLVPGAYEQYF. The CDR3 DNA reads TGCGCCAGCAGCTTGGTCCCGGGGGCCTACGAGCAGTACTTC.

This clone was recorded only once. The rearrangement uses TRBV6-6 and TRBJ2-7; no clear D gene. The V gene's germline CDR1 is MNHNY and CDR2 SVGAGI (reference sequence). This CDR3 contains 14 residues. The ends were cut back, 8 bases at V and 0 bases at J, with 14 bases in the middle. The CDR3 reads CASRNSRSSYEQYF. The DNA for the CDR3 is TGTGCCAGCCGAAACTCCAGGAGCTCCTACGAGCAGTACTTC.